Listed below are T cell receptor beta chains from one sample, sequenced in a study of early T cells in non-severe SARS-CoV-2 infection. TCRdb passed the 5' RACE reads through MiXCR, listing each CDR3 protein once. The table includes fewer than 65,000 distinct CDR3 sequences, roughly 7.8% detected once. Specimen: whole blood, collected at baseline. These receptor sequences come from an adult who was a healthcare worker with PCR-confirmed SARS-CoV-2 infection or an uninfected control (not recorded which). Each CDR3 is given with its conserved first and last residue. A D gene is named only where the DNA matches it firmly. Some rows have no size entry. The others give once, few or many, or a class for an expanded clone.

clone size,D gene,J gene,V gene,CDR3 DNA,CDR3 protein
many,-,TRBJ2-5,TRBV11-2,TGTGCCAGCAGCTCAACGTCACAAGAGACCCAGTACTTC,CASSSTSQETQYF
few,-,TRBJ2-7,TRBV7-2,TGTGCCAGCAGCAGACCGGGACGCTACGAGCAGTACTTC,CASSRPGRYEQYF
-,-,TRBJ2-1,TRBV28,TGTGCCAGCAGTTTAGGGGTTGAGTCCTACAATGAGCAGTTCTTC,CASSLGVESYNEQFF
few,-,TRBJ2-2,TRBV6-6,TGTGCCAGTCATAGAGGCGGGACCTATAACACCGGGGAGCTGTTTTTT,CASHRGGTYNTGELFF
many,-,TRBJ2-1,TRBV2,TGTGCCAGCAGGGACCAGGGATTTATACAGTTCTTC,CASRDQGFIQFF
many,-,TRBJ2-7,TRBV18,TGTGCCAGCTCACCCCAGCGTTACGAGCAGTACTTC,CASSPQRYEQYF
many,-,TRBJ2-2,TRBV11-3,TGTGCCAGCAGCTTAAGCGGAGCGAACACCGGGGAGCTGTTTTTT,CASSLSGANTGELFF
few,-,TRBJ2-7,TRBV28,TGTGCCAGCAGTTTACTGGTCATGGGATCCTACGAGCAGTACTTC,CASSLLVMGSYEQYF
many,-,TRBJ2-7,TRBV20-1,TGCAGTGCCACGAACCGGGCAACCACTACCACCGAGCAGTACTTC,CSATNRATTTTEQYF
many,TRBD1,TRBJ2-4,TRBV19,TGTGCCAGTAGCCTCGACAGGGGGGCCAAAAACATTCAGTACTTC,CASSLDRGAKNIQYF
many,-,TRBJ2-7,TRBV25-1,TGTGCCAGCATGACGGGGGCTAGCGGACGGTACGAGCAGTACTTC,CASMTGASGRYEQYF
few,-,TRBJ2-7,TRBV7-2,TGTGCCAGCAGCCCGGGCAGGGGCCCGAACGAGCAGTACTTC,CASSPGRGPNEQYF
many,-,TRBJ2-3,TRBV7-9,TGTGCCAGCAGCTTTGACAGCACAGATACGCAGTATTTT,CASSFDSTDTQYF
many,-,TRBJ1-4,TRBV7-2,TGTGCCAGCAGCCTACTTGGGGGATTCGGCGAAAAACTGTTTTTT,CASSLLGGFGEKLFF
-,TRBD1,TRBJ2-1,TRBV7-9,TGTGCCAGCAGCAACCGTGACAGGGCGGGCAATGAGCAGTTCTTC,CASSNRDRAGNEQFF
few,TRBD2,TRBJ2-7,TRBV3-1,TGTGCCAGCAGTTTCGGGACTAGCGGCTACGAGCAGTACTTC,CASSFGTSGYEQYF
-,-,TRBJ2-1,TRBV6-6,TGTGCCAGCAGCACCCAATGGGGCTATGAGCAGTTCTTC,CASSTQWGYEQFF
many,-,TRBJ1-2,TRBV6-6,TGTGCCAGCAGCCATCGGGAGGGCGATTATGGCTACACCTTC,CASSHREGDYGYTF
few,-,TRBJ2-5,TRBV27,TGTGCCAGCAGTTTAACACCAGCGCTAGAGACCCAGTACTTC,CASSLTPALETQYF
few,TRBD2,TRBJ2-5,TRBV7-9,TGTGCCAGCAGCTTAGAACTAGCGGGCCAGGGGACCCAGTACTTC,CASSLELAGQGTQYF
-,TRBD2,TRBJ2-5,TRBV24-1,TGTGCCACCAGTGAGCCCGGGACTAGCGCCCTAGAGACCCAGTACTTC,CATSEPGTSALETQYF
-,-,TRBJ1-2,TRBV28,TGTGCCAGCAGTTCTGGACAGCCCAACTATGGCTACACCTTC,CASSSGQPNYGYTF
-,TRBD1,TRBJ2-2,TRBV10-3,TGTGCCATCAGGTACGGGACAGGGAGTCAAACCGGGGAGCTGTTTTTT,CAIRYGTGSQTGELFF
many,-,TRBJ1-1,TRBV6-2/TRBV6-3,TGTGCCAGCAGGCCGGACAGCCTAAACACTGAAGCTTTCTTT,CASRPDSLNTEAFF
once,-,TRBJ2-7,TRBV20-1,TGCAGTGCTAGAGGCGATCGGTATTCCAGGACCGAGCAGTACTTC,CSARGDRYSRTEQYF
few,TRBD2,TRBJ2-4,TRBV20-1,TGCAGTGCTACGCGGGAGTCCAACATTCAGTACTTC,CSATRESNIQYF
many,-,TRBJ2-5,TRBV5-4,TGTGCCAGCAGCGTGCAAGGGCCCGGGACCCAGTACTTC,CASSVQGPGTQYF
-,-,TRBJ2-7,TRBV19,TGTGCCAGTAGTATAAAAGGGTACTCCTACGAGCAGTACTTC,CASSIKGYSYEQYF
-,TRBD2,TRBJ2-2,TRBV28,TGTGCCAGCAGTTTCGGCGGGGGCGGGGAGCTGTTTTTT,CASSFGGGGELFF
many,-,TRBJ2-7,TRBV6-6,TGTGCCAGCAGTTACTCGAAAGGGGGGCGGTACGAGCAGTACTTC,CASSYSKGGRYEQYF
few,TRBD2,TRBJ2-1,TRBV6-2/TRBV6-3,TGTGCCACCAGCCCCTACCTAGCGGGAGCCGGTGAGCAGTTCTTC,CATSPYLAGAGEQFF
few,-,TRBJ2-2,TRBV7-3,TGTGCCAGCAGCTTCCCTGGGACTTCTTCGGTCGCCGGGGAGCTGTTTTTT,CASSFPGTSSVAGELFF
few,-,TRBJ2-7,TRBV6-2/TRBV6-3,TGTGCCAGCAGCACCACAGGACAGTCCTACGAGCAGTACTTC,CASSTTGQSYEQYF
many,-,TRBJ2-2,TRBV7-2,TGTGCCAGCAGCGCCGGGGTTTCCGGGGAGCTGTTTTTT,CASSAGVSGELFF
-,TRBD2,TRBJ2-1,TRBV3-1,TGTGCCAGCAGCCTCCGACGGGGGGTTTCCTACAATGAGCAGTTCTTC,CASSLRRGVSYNEQFF
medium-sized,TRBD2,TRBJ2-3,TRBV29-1,TGCAGCGCGGGGACTAGCGGGAGTGTGCAGTATTTT,CSAGTSGSVQYF
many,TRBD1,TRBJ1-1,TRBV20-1,TGCAGTGCTAGAGATAGTATCATCCAGACAGGGATCACTGAAGCTTTCTTT,CSARDSIIQTGITEAFF
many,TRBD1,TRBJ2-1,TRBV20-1,TGCAGTGCTCGCAGGACAGGATACAATGAGCAGTTCTTC,CSARRTGYNEQFF
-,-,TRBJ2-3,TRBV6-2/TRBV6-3,TGTGCCAGCAGAGCCTTAGAAGATTCGGATACGCAGTATTTT,CASRALEDSDTQYF
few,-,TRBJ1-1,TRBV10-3,TGTGCCATCAGTGAGTCGCCCAGGGAGAACACTGAAGCTTTCTTT,CAISESPRENTEAFF
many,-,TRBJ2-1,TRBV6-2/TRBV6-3,TGTGCCAGCAGTAACCCGGTGACTCCGTCCGAGTTCTTC,CASSNPVTPSEFF
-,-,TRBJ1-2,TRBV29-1,TGCAGCGTTGAAGGGTCCCAGCGGGGCTACACCTTC,CSVEGSQRGYTF
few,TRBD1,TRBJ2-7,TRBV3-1,TGTGCCAGCAGCACCACAGGGGGCCCCCCCTACGAGCAGTACTTC,CASSTTGGPPYEQYF
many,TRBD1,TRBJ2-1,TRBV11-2,TGTGCCAGCAGCCCTAGACGACAGGGGGTCAACAATGAGCAGTTCTTC,CASSPRRQGVNNEQFF
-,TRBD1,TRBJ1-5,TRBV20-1,TGCAGTGCTAACACCGGGACAGGGATCAATCAGCCCCAGCATTTT,CSANTGTGINQPQHF
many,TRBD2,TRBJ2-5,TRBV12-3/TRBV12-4,TGTGCCAGCAGAAGGACTAGCGGGAGCTGGTTGAGTGAGACCCAGTACTTC,CASRRTSGSWLSETQYF
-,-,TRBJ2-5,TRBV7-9,TGTACCAGCAGCTTCTCCCAAGAGACCCAGTACTTC,CTSSFSQETQYF
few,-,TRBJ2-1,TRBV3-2,TGTGCCAGCAGCCAAGAAAGATGGGAGCAGCCGACTAGCGGGAGGTCCAATGAGCAGTTCTTC,CASSQERWEQPTSGRSNEQFF
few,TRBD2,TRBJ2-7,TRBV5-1,TGCGCCAGCAGCCAAGCCCAGACCGGGAGGGTCGAGCAGTACTTC,CASSQAQTGRVEQYF
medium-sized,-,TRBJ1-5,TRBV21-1,TGTGCCAGCAGCAAACCCGGACAGAGCAATCAGCCCCAGCATTTT,CASSKPGQSNQPQHF
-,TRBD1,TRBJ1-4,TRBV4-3,TGCGCCAGCAGCCAGGACGACAGGGGGCGAGGAAAACTGTTTTTT,CASSQDDRGRGKLFF
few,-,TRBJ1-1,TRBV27,TGTGCCAGCAGTTTATTGGGAAGAGCCGGCAAGGGGAACACTGAAGCTTTCTTT,CASSLLGRAGKGNTEAFF
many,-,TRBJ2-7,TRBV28,-,CASSSSVGQYF
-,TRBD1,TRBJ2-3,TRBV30,TGTGCCTGGAGTGAGGGGACAGGGGGCACAGATACGCAGTATTTT,CAWSEGTGGTDTQYF
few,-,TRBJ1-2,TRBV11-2,TGTGCCAGCAGCTTACAGGGGCCCTATAGGGGCTACACCTTC,CASSLQGPYRGYTF
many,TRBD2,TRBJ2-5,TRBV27,TGTGCCAGCAGTTCACACCCGACTAGCGGGCAAGAGACCCAGTACTTC,CASSSHPTSGQETQYF
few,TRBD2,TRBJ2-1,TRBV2,TGTGCCAGCAGTGAATTGCGGGAGAGCAATGAGCAGTTCTTC,CASSELRESNEQFF
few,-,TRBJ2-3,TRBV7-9,TGTGCCAGCAGCCCCGAAACTAGAACCTTCGCAGATACGCAGTATTTT,CASSPETRTFADTQYF